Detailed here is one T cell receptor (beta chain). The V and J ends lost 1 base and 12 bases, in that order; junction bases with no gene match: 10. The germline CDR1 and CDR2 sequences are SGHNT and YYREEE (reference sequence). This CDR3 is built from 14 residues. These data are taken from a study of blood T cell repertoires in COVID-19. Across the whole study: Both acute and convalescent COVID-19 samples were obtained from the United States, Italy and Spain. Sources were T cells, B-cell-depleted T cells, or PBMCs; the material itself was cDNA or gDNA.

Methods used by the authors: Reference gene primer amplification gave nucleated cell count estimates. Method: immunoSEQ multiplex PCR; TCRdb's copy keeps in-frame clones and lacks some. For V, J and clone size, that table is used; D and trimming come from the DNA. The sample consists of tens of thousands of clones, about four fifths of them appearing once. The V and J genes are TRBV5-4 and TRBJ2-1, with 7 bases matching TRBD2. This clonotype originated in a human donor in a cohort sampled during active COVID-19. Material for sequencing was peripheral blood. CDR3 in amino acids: CASSLNLEGGGQFF. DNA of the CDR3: TGTGCCAGCAGCTTGAATCTAGAGGGCGGGGGGCAGTTCTTC.